A selection of T cell receptor beta chains follows, all from one sample in a study of blood T cell repertoires in COVID-19. TCRdb keeps only in-frame clones here, not all; method: immunoSEQ multiplex PCR. The sample contains about 330,000 clones, more than 70% of which appear only once. The sequenced sample consisted of peripheral blood. The receptors shown here come from a woman between 50 and 59 years old with acute or convalescent COVID-19. The CDR3 runs from the conserved cysteine through the conserved F or W. A D gene is named only where the DNA matches it firmly. Size is stated for part of the rows, as once, few or many counts, or as a class when the clone is expanded.

size | J | D | V | DNA | CDR3
NA | TRBJ1-1 | TRBD1 | TRBV29-1 | TGCAGCGGAACCGGGGACAGGGGAGTAACTGAAGCTTTCTTT | CSGTGDRGVTEAFF
few | TRBJ2-3 | NA | TRBV2 | TGTGCCAGCAGTCCCGGACAGTGGAGCAACACAGATACGCAGTATTTT | CASSPGQWSNTDTQYF
NA | TRBJ1-5 | NA | TRBV24-1 | TGTGCCACCAGTGATTTGTCAGGGTTTCAGCCCCAGCATTTT | CATSDLSGFQPQHF
NA | TRBJ1-2 | TRBD1 | TRBV10-3 | TGTGCCATCAGTGTGACAGGGATTAACTATGGCTACACCTTC | CAISVTGINYGYTF
NA | TRBJ2-7 | TRBD2 | TRBV7-2 | TGTGCCAGCAGCTTAGGGTGGGGCGGGAGTTACGAGCAGTACTTC | CASSLGWGGSYEQYF
NA | TRBJ2-1 | NA | TRBV7-8 | TGTGCCAGCAGCTTAGGTTCGGGTAGCCGTGAGCAGTTCTTC | CASSLGSGSREQFF
NA | TRBJ2-7 | NA | TRBV7-9 | TGTGCCAGCAGCTTAGTAAGGTCGGGGGGCCAGTACGAGCAGTACTTC | CASSLVRSGGQYEQYF
NA | TRBJ2-1 | NA | TRBV20-1 | TGCACCGTGACTGGATACAATGAGCAGTTCTTC | CTVTGYNEQFF
NA | TRBJ1-4 | TRBD1 | TRBV7-8 | TGTGCCAGCAGCAGGGGACAGCATGAAAAACTGTTTTTT | CASSRGQHEKLFF
NA | TRBJ1-4 | NA | TRBV19 | TGTGCCAGTAGTATGGTGGCAGGTGGTGAAAAACTGTTTTTT | CASSMVAGGEKLFF
once | TRBJ2-6 | TRBD1 | TRBV9 | TGTGCCAGCAGCGAGCCCCAGGGGGCCAGATCTGGGGCCAACGTCCTGACTTTC | CASSEPQGARSGANVLTF
NA | TRBJ1-1 | NA | TRBV4-1 | TGCGCCAGCAGCCAAGGGCCAGCCCTGGGGGGCACTGAAGCTTTCTTT | CASSQGPALGGTEAFF
NA | TRBJ2-3 | NA | TRBV19 | TGTGCCAGTAGTATAACCTCTAGCGCCAGTAGCACAGATACGCAGTATTTT | CASSITSSASSTDTQYF
few | TRBJ2-1 | TRBD2 | TRBV18 | TGTGCCAGCTCACCATACGGGAGGACGCGGCTCGACAATGAGCAGTTCTTC | CASSPYGRTRLDNEQFF
NA | TRBJ2-7 | TRBD2 | TRBV2 | TGTGCCAGCAGACTCTTAGCGGGAGGCCCCTACGAGCAGTACTTC | CASRLLAGGPYEQYF
NA | TRBJ1-2 | TRBD1 | TRBV5-8 | TGTGCCAGCAGCGTCGGACAGGGGGACTATGGCTACACCTTC | CASSVGQGDYGYTF
NA | TRBJ1-5 | TRBD1 | TRBV4-1 | TGCGCCAGCAGCCATGGACAGGGGGTCGGCAATCAGCCCCAGCATTTT | CASSHGQGVGNQPQHF
NA | TRBJ2-7 | NA | TRBV19 | TGTGCCAGTACCGAGGGCCCGACCTACGAGCAGTACTTC | CASTEGPTYEQYF
NA | TRBJ1-4 | TRBD1 | TRBV3-1/TRBV3-2 | TGTGCCAGCAGCCAAGGGCCAGGGGGTACGAAAAAACTGTTTTTT | CASSQGPGGTKKLFF
NA | TRBJ1-1 | NA | TRBV15 | TGTGCCACCAGCAGAGATTCGACTCGGATGAACACTGAAGCTTTCTTT | CATSRDSTRMNTEAFF
NA | TRBJ2-7 | TRBD1 | TRBV5-6 | TGTGCCAGCAGATACCGGGACAGGGGGTACGAGCAGTACTTC | CASRYRDRGYEQYF
NA | TRBJ1-4 | TRBD1 | TRBV5-1 | TGCGCCAGCAGCTTGGGGACAGGGCGAAATGAAAAACTGTTTTTT | CASSLGTGRNEKLFF
few | TRBJ2-5 | NA | TRBV7-9 | TGTGCCAGCGGAACCGGGGGGCTACAAGAGACCCAGTACTTC | CASGTGGLQETQYF